One and the same sample provided the 10 T cell receptor beta chains below, sequenced in a study of shared clonotypes between healthy human individuals. The repertoire was sequenced with immunoSEQ multiplex PCR; TCRdb's copy has only in-frame clones and lacks some. The sample has millions of clones; roughly 91% are singletons. CD8 cells regarded as naive lacked CD45RO, were positively chosen for CCR7, and omitted terminally differentiated effector memory CD45RA+ cells. Sequencing used naive CD8+ T cells from PBMCs. These receptors all come from a man aged 18 to 29 in good health. Some clones in this sample may be carry-over from other donors' samples.

This chain joins TRBV6-6 and TRBJ2-2; D possibly corresponds to TRBD2 (6 bases). Trimming removed 0 bases at V and 6 bases at J, with 8 bases between. Germline V CDR1 and CDR2: MNHNY, SVGAGI (reference sequence). The CDR3 loop spans 14 amino acids. CDR3 bases: TGTGCCAGCAGTTACTCGAGCGGGCCCGGGGAGCTGTTTTTT. Protein: CASSYSSGPGELFF.

V gene TRBV5-6 combines with J gene TRBJ2-1; 9 bases map to TRBD2. V gave up 2 bases and J gave up 7 bases; unmatched junction bases: 7. The germline CDR1 and CDR2 sequences are SGHDT and YYEEEE. CDR3 length: 15 amino acids. The CDR3 DNA sequence: TGTGCCAGCAGCTTAGCTAGCGGGAAAAGGAATGAGCAGTTCTTC. This translates into CASSLASGKRNEQFF.

J is TRBJ1-1 and V is TRBV28; perhaps TRBD1 as D (5 bases). V lost 6 bases, J lost 4 bases, and 18 bases lay in between. The CDR3 is made up of 15 amino acids. CDR1 is MDHEN and CDR2 is SYDVKM in the germline V gene. Here the CDR3 DNA reads TGTGCCAGCAGCCCGGGGCCGCGGACAAGCACTGAAGCTTTCTTT. Protein product: CASSPGPRTSTEAFF.

With respect to this clone: The sample contains more than one DNA sequence encoding this CDR3. The chain has TRBV27 and TRBJ1-1; D call uncertain. Germline CDR1 and CDR2: MNHEY and SMNVEV (reference sequence). This CDR3 spans 14 amino acids. V shed 0 bases and J shed 0 bases, with 5 bases lying between them. CDR3 coding DNA: TGTGCCAGCAGTTTATCGGGGATGAACACTGAAGCTTTCTTT. Translated, it gives CASSLSGMNTEAFF.

The J gene is TRBJ2-2, the V gene TRBV15; D possibly uses TRBD1 or TRBD2 (5 bases each). Germline CDR1 reads LNHNV; CDR2 reads YYDKDF (reference sequence). V was shortened by 5 bases and J by 6 bases, with 13 bases between the two germline ends. CDR3 length equals 14 residues. The CDR3 DNA reads as TGTGCCACCAGCGGGGGAACCACGGCCGGGGAGCTGTTTTTT. Protein sequence: CATSGGTTAGELFF.

This sequence joins TRBV13 and TRBJ2-1; 8 bases agree with TRBD2. Per germline, CDR1 PRHDT and CDR2 FYEKMQ (reference sequence). The CDR3 is 20 amino acids. J was trimmed by 2 bases and V by 0 bases; bases with no gene match: 15. The CDR3: CASSLGDGSFAGGAYNEQFF. CDR3 DNA sequence: TGTGCCAGCAGCTTAGGCGATGGATCTTTCGCGGGAGGTGCCTACAATGAGCAGTTCTTC.

The rearrangement uses TRBV19 and TRBJ1-1; maybe TRBD1 (5 bases). This CDR3 region has 14 residues. Germline loops: CDR1 LNHDA, CDR2 SQIVND (reference sequence). The V end was cut by 6 bases, the J end by 0 bases, with 11 bases between. The CDR3 protein is CASRWGGMNTEAFF. CDR3 in DNA: TGTGCCAGTAGGTGGGGGGGGATGAACACTGAAGCTTTCTTT.

V usage is TRBV27 and J usage is TRBJ2-2, with a possible D match to TRBD2 (6 bases). The germline CDR1 and CDR2 sequences are MNHEY and SMNVEV (reference sequence). V lost 5 bases, J lost 6 bases, and 16 bases lay in between. This CDR3 is built from 15 residues. CDR3 DNA sequence: TGTGCCAGCAGTGCCCGCCAGGCGGGATCCGGGGAGCTGTTTTTT. Translated, it gives CASSARQAGSGELFF.

The CDR3 nucleotides are TGTGCCAGCAGCCAGGGGGCCAGAGGATCCACAGATACGCAGTATTTT. This gives the protein CASSQGARGSTDTQYF. This chain links TRBV11-2 with TRBJ2-3, with 8 bases aligning to TRBD1. The CDR3 runs to 16 residues. The germline V gene encodes CDR1 SGHAT and CDR2 FQNNGV. The V segment lost 5 bases and the J segment 2 bases; nucleotides outside the gene matches: 9.

This chain joins TRBV6-1 and TRBJ1-1; no firm D call. V shed 3 bases and J shed 7 bases, with 9 bases lying between them. The CDR3 extends over 12 amino acids. Germline assignment: CDR1 MNHNS and CDR2 SASEGT. The CDR3 sequence: CASSEVGIEAFF. CDR3 DNA: TGTGCCAGCAGTGAGGTTGGGATTGAAGCTTTCTTT.